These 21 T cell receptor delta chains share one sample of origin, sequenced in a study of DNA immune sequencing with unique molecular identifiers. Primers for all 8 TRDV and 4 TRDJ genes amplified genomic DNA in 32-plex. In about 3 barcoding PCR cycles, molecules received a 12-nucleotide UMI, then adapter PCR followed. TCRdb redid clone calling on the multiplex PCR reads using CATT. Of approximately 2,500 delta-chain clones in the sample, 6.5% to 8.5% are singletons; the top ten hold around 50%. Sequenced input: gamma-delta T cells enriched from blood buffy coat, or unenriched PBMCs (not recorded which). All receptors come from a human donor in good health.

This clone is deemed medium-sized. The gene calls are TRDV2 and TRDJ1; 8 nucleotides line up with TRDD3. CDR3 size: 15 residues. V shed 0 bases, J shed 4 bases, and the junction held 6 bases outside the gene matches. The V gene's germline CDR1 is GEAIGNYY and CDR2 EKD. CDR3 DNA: TGTGCCTGTGACACCGTACTGGGGGGCCGCGATAAACTCATCTTT. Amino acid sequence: CACDTVLGGRDKLIF.

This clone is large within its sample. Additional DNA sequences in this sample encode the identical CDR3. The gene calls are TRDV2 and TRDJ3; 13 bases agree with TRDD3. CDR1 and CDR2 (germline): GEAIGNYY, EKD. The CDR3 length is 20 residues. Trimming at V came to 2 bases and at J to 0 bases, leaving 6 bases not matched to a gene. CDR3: CACDKVLGDTRSWDTRQMFF. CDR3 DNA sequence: TGTGCCTGTGACAAAGTACTGGGGGATACGCGCTCCTGGGACACCCGACAGATGTTTTTC.

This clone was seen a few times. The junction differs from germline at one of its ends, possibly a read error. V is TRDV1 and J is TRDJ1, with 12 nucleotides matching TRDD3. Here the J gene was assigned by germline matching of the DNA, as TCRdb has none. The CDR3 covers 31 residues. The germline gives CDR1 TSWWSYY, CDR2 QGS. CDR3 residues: CALAEQCGPWSIVVGDDSRSGGYAFTDKLIF. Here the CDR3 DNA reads TGTGCTCTTGCGGAACAATGTGGACCTTGGTCGATAGTAGTGGGGGATGATTCACGTTCTGGGGGATACGCTTTCACCGATAAACTCATCTTT.

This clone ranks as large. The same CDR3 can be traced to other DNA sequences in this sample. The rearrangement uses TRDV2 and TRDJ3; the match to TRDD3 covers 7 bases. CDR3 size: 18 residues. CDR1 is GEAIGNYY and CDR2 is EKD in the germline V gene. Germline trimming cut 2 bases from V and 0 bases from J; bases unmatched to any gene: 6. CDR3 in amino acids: CACDKILGSSWDTRQMFF. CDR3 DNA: TGTGCCTGTGACAAAATACTGGGGAGCTCCTGGGACACCCGACAGATGTTTTTC.

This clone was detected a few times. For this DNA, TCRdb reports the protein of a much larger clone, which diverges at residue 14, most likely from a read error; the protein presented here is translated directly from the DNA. Here the CDR3 reads CACDTGGLRSSWDARQMFF. The CDR3 bases are TGTGCCTGTGACACGGGGGGGCTACGGAGCTCCTGGGACGCCCGACAGATGTTTTTC. The chain joins TRDV2 to TRDJ3; D is possibly TRDD3 (5 bases). CDR3 length equals 19 residues. Germline CDR1 is GEAIGNYY and CDR2 is EKD.

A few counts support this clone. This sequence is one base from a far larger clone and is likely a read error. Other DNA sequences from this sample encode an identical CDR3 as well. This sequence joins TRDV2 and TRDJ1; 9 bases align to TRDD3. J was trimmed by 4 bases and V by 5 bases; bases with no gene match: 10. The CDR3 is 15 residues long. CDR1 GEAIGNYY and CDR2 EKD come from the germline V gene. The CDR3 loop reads CACAQLGDRDDKLIF. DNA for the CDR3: TGTGCCTGTGCCCAACTGGGGGACAGGGACGATAAACTCATCTTT.

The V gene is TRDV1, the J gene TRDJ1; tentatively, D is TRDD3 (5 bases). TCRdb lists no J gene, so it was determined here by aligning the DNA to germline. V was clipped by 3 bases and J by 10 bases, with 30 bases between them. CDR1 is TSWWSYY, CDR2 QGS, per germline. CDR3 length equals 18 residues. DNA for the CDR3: TGTGCTCTTGGGGATCGCGCTCCCGGCCTCCTCAAAATCGGGGGACTCATCTTT. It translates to CALGDRAPGLLKIGGLIF.

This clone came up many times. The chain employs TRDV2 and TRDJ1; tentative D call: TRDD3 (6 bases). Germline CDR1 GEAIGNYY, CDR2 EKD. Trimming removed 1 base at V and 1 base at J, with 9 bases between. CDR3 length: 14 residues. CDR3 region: CACDTLGSTDKLIF. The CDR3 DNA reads TGTGCCTGTGACACGCTGGGGTCCACCGATAAACTCATCTTT.

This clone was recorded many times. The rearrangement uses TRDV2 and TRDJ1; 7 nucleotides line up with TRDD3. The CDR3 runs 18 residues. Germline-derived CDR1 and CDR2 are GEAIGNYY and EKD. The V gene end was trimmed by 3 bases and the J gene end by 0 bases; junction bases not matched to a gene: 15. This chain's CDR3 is CACDPLPILGSDTDKLIF. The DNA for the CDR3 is TGTGCCTGTGACCCACTCCCGATACTGGGGTCAGACACCGATAAACTCATCTTT.

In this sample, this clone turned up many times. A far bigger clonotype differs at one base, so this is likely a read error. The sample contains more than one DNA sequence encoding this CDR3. This CDR3 reads CACAQLGDRDDKLIF. The DNA of the CDR3 is TGTGCCTGCGCCCAACTGGGGGATAGGGACGATAAACTCATCTTT. This chain connects TRDV2 to TRDJ1; TRDD3 matches 11 bases. The CDR3 has 15 amino acids. V gave up 7 bases and J gave up 4 bases; unmatched junction bases: 10. Germline V gene sequence: CDR1 GEAIGNYY, CDR2 EKD.

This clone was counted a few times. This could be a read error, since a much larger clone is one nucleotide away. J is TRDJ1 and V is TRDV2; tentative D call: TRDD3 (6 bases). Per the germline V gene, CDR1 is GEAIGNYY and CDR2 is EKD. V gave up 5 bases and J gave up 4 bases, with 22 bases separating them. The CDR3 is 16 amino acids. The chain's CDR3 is CACVPVGGAKDDKLIF. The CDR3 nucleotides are TGTGCCTGTGTTCCTGTTGGGGGGGCCAAGGACGATAAACTCATCTTT.

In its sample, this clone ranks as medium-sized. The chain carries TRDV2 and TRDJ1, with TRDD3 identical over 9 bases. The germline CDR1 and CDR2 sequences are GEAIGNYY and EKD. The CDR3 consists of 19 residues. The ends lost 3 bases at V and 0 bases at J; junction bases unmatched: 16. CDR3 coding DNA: TGTGCCTGTGACTTACTGGGGGACCATTTTAACAAGCACACCGATAAACTCATCTTT. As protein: CACDLLGDHFNKHTDKLIF.

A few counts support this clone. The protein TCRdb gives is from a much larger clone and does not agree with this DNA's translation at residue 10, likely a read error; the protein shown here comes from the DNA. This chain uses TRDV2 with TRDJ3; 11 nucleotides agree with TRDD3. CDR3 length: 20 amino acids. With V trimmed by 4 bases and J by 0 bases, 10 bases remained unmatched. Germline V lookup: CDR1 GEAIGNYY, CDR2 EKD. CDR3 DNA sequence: TGTGCCTGTGAACCGTACTGGGGGATATGGGGCTCCTGGGACACCCGACAGATGTTTTTC. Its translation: CACEPYWGIWGSWDTRQMFF.

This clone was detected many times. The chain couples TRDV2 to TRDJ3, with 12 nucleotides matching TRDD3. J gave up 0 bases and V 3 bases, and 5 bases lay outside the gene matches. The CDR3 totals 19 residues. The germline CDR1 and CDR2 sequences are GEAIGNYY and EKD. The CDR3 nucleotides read TGTGCCTGTGACGTTACTGGGGGATACAACTCCTGGGACACCCGACAGATGTTTTTC. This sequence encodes CACDVTGGYNSWDTRQMFF.

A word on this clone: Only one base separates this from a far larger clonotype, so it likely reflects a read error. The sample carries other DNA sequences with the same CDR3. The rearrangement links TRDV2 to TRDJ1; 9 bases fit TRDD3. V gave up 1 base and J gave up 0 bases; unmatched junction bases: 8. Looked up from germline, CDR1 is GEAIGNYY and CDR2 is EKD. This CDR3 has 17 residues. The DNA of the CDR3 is TGTGCCTGTGACACTCTGGGGGATGGAAAATACACCGATAAACTCATCTTT. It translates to CACDTLGDGKYTDKLIF.

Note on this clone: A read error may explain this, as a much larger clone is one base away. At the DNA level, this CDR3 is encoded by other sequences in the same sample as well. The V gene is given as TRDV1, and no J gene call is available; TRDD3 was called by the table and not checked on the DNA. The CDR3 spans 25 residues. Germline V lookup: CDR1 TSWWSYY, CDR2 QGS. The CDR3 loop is CALGELPPTSRPYWGIRVEADKLIF. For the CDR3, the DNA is TGTGCTCTTGGGGAACTTCCCCCCACCTCTAGACCGTACTGGGGGATACGCGTTGAGGCCGATAAACTAATCTTT.

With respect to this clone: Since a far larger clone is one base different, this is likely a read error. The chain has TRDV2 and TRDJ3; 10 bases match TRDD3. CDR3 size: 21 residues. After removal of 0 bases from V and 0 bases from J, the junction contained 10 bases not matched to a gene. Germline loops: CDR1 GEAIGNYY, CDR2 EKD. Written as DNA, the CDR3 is TGTGCCTGTGACACCCTTCTACGTACTGGGGGATCCTCCTGGGACACCCGACAGATGTTTTTC. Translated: CACDTLLRTGGSSWDTRQMFF.

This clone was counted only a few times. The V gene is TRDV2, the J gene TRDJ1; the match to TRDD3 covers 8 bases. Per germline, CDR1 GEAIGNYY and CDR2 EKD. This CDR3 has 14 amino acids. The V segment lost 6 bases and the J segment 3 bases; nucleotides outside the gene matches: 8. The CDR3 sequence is CACSGDTFADKLIF. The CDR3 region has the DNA TGTGCCTGTTCTGGGGATACCTTCGCCGATAAACTCATCTTT.

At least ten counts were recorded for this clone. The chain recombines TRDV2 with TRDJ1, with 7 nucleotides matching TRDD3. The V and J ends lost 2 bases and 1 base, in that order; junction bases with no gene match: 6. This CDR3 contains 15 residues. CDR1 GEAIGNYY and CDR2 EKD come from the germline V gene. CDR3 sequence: CACDSLGGLTDKLIF. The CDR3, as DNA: TGTGCCTGTGACAGTCTGGGGGGCCTCACCGATAAACTCATCTTT.

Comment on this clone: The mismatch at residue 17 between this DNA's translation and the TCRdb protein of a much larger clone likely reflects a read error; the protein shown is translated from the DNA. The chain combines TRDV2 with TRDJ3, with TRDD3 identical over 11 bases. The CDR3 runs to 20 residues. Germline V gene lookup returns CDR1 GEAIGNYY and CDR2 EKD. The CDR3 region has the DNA TGTGCCTGTGAACCGTACTGGGGGATAATAGGCTCCTGGGACACCCGACTGATGTTTTTC. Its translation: CACEPYWGIIGSWDTRLMFF.

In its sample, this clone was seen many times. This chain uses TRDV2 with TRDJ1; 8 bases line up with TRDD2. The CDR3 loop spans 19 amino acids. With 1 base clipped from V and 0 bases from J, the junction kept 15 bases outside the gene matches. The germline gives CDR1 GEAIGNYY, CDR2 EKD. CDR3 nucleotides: TGTGCCTGTGACACACTTCCTACGGGTACCATGAGGTACACCGATAAACTCATCTTT. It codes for CACDTLPTGTMRYTDKLIF.